This is a list of T cell receptor beta chains from one sample in a study of blood T cell repertoires in COVID-19. Using immunoSEQ multiplex PCR, the repertoire was profiled, and TCRdb retains in-frame clones only, with some absent. Here the sample spans over 90,000 clones, over 75% being singletons. Source material: peripheral blood. The receptor source for this set is a man aged 45 to 65 with acute or convalescent COVID-19. The CDR3 runs from the conserved cysteine through the conserved F or W. The order of the fields is V gene, J gene, CDR3 length, clone size, D gene, CDR3 protein, CDR3 DNA. D genes are given only for firm matches. Clone sizes are given selectively: once, few, many, or a class where the clone is expanded.

TRBV5-5	TRBJ1-6	16	-	-	CASSLGAGSRNSPLHF	TGTGCCAGCAGCTTGGGGGCAGGATCCAGAAATTCACCCCTCCACTTT
TRBV28	TRBJ2-7	15	-	TRBD2	CASSLLASGNYEQYF	TGTGCCAGCAGTTTATTGGCTAGCGGGAACTACGAGCAGTACTTC
TRBV5-5	TRBJ1-1	15	-	TRBD1	CASSLEGAKEREAFF	TGTGCCAGCAGCTTGGAGGGGGCCAAAGAAAGGGAAGCTTTCTTT
TRBV5-1	TRBJ1-1	15	-	TRBD1	CASSWTGGRGTEAFF	TGCGCCAGCAGCTGGACAGGGGGCCGCGGCACTGAAGCTTTCTTT
TRBV19	TRBJ1-2	15	-	-	CASSIGSPGIYGYTF	TGTGCCAGTAGTATCGGATCTCCGGGGATCTATGGCTACACCTTC
TRBV11-3	TRBJ2-1	17	-	TRBD2	CASSLTSGRAFHNEQFF	TGTGCCAGCAGCTTGACTAGCGGGAGGGCCTTCCACAATGAGCAGTTCTTC
TRBV27	TRBJ1-2	12	-	TRBD1	CASSSTGYGYTF	TGTGCCAGCAGCTCGACAGGGTATGGCTACACCTTC
TRBV11-3	TRBJ2-1	14	-	-	CASSTAPNSDEQFF	TGTGCCAGCAGCACCGCCCCGAATTCGGATGAGCAGTTCTTC
TRBV5-1	TRBJ1-3	12	-	-	CASSETGNTIYF	TGCGCCAGCAGCGAGACAGGAAACACCATATATTTT
TRBV7-8	TRBJ1-2	14	few	TRBD1	CASTLSGGQARYTF	TGTGCCAGCACCCTATCCGGGGGACAGGCCCGCTACACCTTC
TRBV24-1	TRBJ1-5	14	-	-	CATSDRQLNQPQHF	TGTGCCACCAGTGATCGACAGCTCAATCAGCCCCAGCATTTT
TRBV10-2	TRBJ1-3	13	-	-	CASCSAVGNTIYF	TGCGCCAGCTGCAGCGCCGTCGGAAACACCATATATTTT
TRBV12-3/TRBV12-4	TRBJ1-2	12	-	-	CASSSNSYGYTF	TGTGCCAGCAGCTCAAACAGTTATGGCTACACCTTC
TRBV5-1	TRBJ2-2	13	-	-	CASSLTEYGELFF	TGCGCCAGCAGCTTAACGGAGTACGGGGAGCTGTTTTTT
TRBV5-1	TRBJ1-4	15	-	TRBD1	CASSTLTGVDEKLFF	TGCGCCAGCAGCACCCTGACAGGGGTGGATGAAAAACTGTTTTTT
TRBV9	TRBJ2-7	16	-	TRBD2	CASSVAEAGGAYEQYF	TGTGCCAGCAGCGTAGCGGAAGCGGGGGGGGCCTACGAGCAGTACTTC
TRBV5-8	TRBJ2-7	14	-	TRBD1	CASSLGGTAYEQYF	TGTGCCAGCAGCCTTGGTGGGACAGCCTACGAGCAGTACTTC